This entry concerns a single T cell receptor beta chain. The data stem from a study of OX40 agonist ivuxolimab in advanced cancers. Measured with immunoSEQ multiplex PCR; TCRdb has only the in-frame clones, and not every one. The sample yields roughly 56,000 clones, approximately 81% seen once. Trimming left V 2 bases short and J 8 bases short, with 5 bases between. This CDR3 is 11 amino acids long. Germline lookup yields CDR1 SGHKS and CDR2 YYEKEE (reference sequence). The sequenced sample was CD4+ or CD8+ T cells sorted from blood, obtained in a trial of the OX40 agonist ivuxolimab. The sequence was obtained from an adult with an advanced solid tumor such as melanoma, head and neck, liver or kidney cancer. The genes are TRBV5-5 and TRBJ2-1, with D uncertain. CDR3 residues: CASSFRYEQFF. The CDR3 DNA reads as TGTGCCAGCAGCTTCAGGTATGAGCAGTTCTTC.